Below, 14 T cell receptor beta chains from the same sample are listed, as sequenced in a study of T cells in women clearing cervical HPV infection. The assay was immunoSEQ multiplex PCR, and TCRdb's table has in-frame clones only and misses some. This sample carries 23,000 or so clones, with 5% to 7% going to the ten biggest clones. Sequenced material: blood buffy coat. The receptors derive from a woman between 18 and 69 years old with a cervical HPV16 infection that either progressed to CIN3+ or cleared (not recorded which).

This CDR3 is CASSFGGGSGELFF. Incomplete CDR3 DNA: TGTGCCAGCAGCTTCGGGGGAGGATCGGGGGAG. The chain carries TRBV5-6 and TRBJ2-2; D is perhaps TRBD2 (6 bases). The sequence runs out 3 residues before the end of the CDR3; the remainder is reconstructed from the germline J gene. The CDR3 contains 14 residues. The V gene lost 2 bases and the J gene lost 8 bases, with 13 bases spanning the gap. Per the germline V gene, CDR1 is SGHDT and CDR2 is YYEEEE.

For this clone: The CDR3 is cut off 3 residues early in the read; its end comes from the germline J gene. The chain joins TRBV7-2 to TRBJ2-5; 7 bases match TRBD1. The ends lost 5 bases at V and 5 bases at J; junction bases unmatched: 8. This CDR3 is built from 14 residues. Per the germline V gene, CDR1 is SGHTA and CDR2 is FQGNSA. CDR3 sequence reads: CASSASGGRETQYF. The sequenced part of the CDR3 DNA is TGTGCCAGCAGCGCTTCAGGGGGTCGGGAGACC.

As to this clone: The read finishes 3 residues shy of the CDR3 end, and the germline J gene is used to complete it. The chain couples TRBV5-5 to TRBJ2-7; 12 bases agree with TRBD2. Germline V gene data show CDR1 as SGHKS and CDR2 as YYEKEE (reference sequence). The V segment lost 3 bases and the J segment 3 bases; nucleotides outside the gene matches: 4. This CDR3 is built from 15 residues. CDR3 bases read: TGTGCCAGCAGCTCGCTAGCGGGAGGGAGCTACGAG. Protein sequence: CASSSLAGGSYE. The full CDR3 sequence reads CASSSLAGGSYEQYF.

On this clone itself: The read gets to within 3 residues of the CDR3 end, and the germline J gene fills in the rest. The chain links TRBV18 to TRBJ2-2; tentatively, D is TRBD1 (6 bases). The V gene's germline CDR1 is KGHSH and CDR2 LQKENI. Trimming took off 6 bases at V and 0 bases at J, with 11 bases between the two ends. The CDR3 runs 15 residues. CDR3 protein: CASSPDSANTGELFF. The covered CDR3 bases are TGTGCCAGCTCTCCGGACAGCGCGAACACCGGGGAG.

Turning to this clone: The read halts 3 residues ahead of the CDR3 end, with the missing end drawn from the germline J gene. The rearrangement links TRBV10-3 to TRBJ2-1; TRBD2 matches 9 bases. With V trimmed by 6 bases and J by 0 bases, 21 bases remained unmatched. This CDR3 comprises 21 residues. Per the germline V gene, CDR1 is ENHRY and CDR2 is SYGVKD. The CDR3 region is CAISPTGVAGVRRSSYNEQFF. The part of the CDR3 DNA that was read is TGTGCCATCAGCCCCACTGGCGTAGCGGGAGTGAGAAGGAGCTCCTACAATGAG.

Note on this clone: The CDR3 end falls 3 residues outside the read, so it is completed with the germline J gene. The chain combines TRBV7-2 with TRBJ2-7; 9 bases are shared with TRBD1. There are 14 residues in the CDR3. The V gene end was trimmed by 5 bases and the J gene end by 5 bases; junction bases not matched to a gene: 7. Germline V gene lookup returns CDR1 SGHTA and CDR2 FQGNSA. CDR3 DNA (partial): TGTGCCAGCAGCCCATCCGGGACAGGGAACGAG. Its protein product is CASSPSGTGNE. The full CDR3 reads CASSPSGTGNEQYF.

About this clone itself: The read finishes 3 residues shy of the CDR3 end, and the germline J gene is used to complete it. This chain uses TRBV5-6 with TRBJ2-7; 7 positions agree with TRBD2. The germline CDR1 and CDR2 sequences are SGHDT and YYEEEE. The CDR3 contains 15 residues. The ends lost 0 bases at V and 2 bases at J; junction bases unmatched: 5. CDR3: CASSLVASGAYEQYF. CDR3 bases read: TGTGCCAGCAGCTTGGTAGCTAGCGGAGCCTACGAG. The entire variable domain, with the rest obtained from reference TRBV5-6 and TRBJ2-7, is as follows: DAGVTQSPTHLIKTRGQQVTLRCSPKSGHDTVSWYQQALGQGPQFIFQYYEEEERQRGNFPDRFSGHQFPNYSSELNVNALLLGDSALYLCASSLVASGAYEQYFGPGTRLTVT.

In the case of this clone: The sequence runs out 3 residues before the end of the CDR3; the remainder is reconstructed from the germline J gene. V gene TRBV7-9 combines with J gene TRBJ2-1; 9 bases are shared with TRBD2. The CDR3 contains 14 residues. Trimming removed 6 bases from V and 7 bases from J; junction bases left unmatched: 7. The V gene's germline CDR1 is SEHNR and CDR2 FQNEAQ (reference sequence). CDR3 residues: CASRGGLAGNEQFF. CDR3 bases read: TGTGCCAGCAGGGGGGGACTAGCCGGAAATGAG.

About this clone itself: The CDR3 end is not reached by the read, which stops 3 residues before it; the germline J gene fills it in. V gene TRBV6-1 combines with J gene TRBJ2-2; tentatively, D is TRBD1 (5 bases). The CDR3 is 15 residues long. V was pared by 3 bases and J by 4 bases, with 12 bases between. CDR1 and CDR2 from the germline V gene are MNHNS and SASEGT. CDR3 in amino acids: CASSEPGHLTGELFF. CDR3 DNA, as far as it was read: TGTGCCAGCAGTGAGCCAGGACACCTCACCGGGGAG.

About this clone itself: Read sequence stops 3 residues before the CDR3 end, and the germline J gene provides the missing end. The rearrangement links TRBV30 to TRBJ2-5; D not certain. Germline V gene data show CDR1 as GTSNPN and CDR2 as SVGIG (reference sequence). Trimming shortened V by 2 bases and J by 1 base, and 8 bases separated the two germline ends. CDR3 length: 13 amino acids. Partial CDR3 DNA: TGTGCCTGGAGTCTTAACACCCAAGAGACC. This encodes CAWSLNTQET. The entire CDR3 reads CAWSLNTQETQYF.

Comment on this clone: With the read ending 3 residues before the CDR3 end, the germline J gene is used to fill in that end. V is TRBV5-1 and J is TRBJ2-1; 11 nucleotides align to TRBD2. After removal of 1 base from V and 8 bases from J, the junction contained 2 bases not matched to a gene. The CDR3 length is 14 residues. Germline V gene lookup returns CDR1 SGHRS and CDR2 YFSETQ. CDR3 protein: CASSLQLAGDEQFF. CDR3 DNA (partial): TGCGCCAGCAGCTTGCAACTAGCGGGAGATGAG.

In the case of this clone: The read comes to an end 3 residues before the CDR3 does, leaving the germline J gene to fill in the end. The V gene is TRBV13, the J gene TRBJ1-6, with 7 positions matching TRBD1. With 6 bases clipped from V and 8 bases from J, the junction kept 19 bases outside the gene matches. CDR1 and CDR2 from the germline V gene are PRHDT and FYEKMQ (reference sequence). This CDR3 region has 18 residues. CDR3 residues: CASRLGLYEGAPDSPLHF. The sequenced part of the CDR3 DNA is TGTGCCAGCAGGTTGGGCTTGTACGAGGGGGCGCCTGATTCACCC.

In regard to this clone: The CDR3 goes on 3 residues after the read ends, and that part is filled in from the germline J gene. The rearrangement uses TRBV28 and TRBJ2-3, with 11 bases aligning to TRBD2. The ends lost 6 bases at V and 6 bases at J; junction bases unmatched: 11. The CDR3 runs 16 residues. Germline lookup yields CDR1 MDHEN and CDR2 SYDVKM. The CDR3 here is CASSPNSGRAADTQYF. The DNA read from the CDR3 is TGTGCCAGCAGCCCAAATAGCGGGAGGGCAGCCGATACG.

Turning to this clone: The sequence runs out 3 residues before the end of the CDR3; the remainder is reconstructed from the germline J gene. The chain carries TRBV5-4 and TRBJ2-7, with TRBD1 matching 9 bases. The length of the CDR3 is 15 residues. Germline assignment: CDR1 SGHNT and CDR2 YYREEE (reference sequence). Germline trimming cut 3 bases from V and 3 bases from J; bases unmatched to any gene: 7. Here the CDR3 reads CASSSNRGLGYEQYF. CDR3 bases read: TGTGCCAGCAGCTCGAACAGGGGGCTGGGCTACGAG.